What follows describes a single TCR beta chain. Its cognate antigen is unknown. Profiling relied on immunoSEQ multiplex PCR, and the TCRdb table lists in-frame clones only, not all of them. The sample carries some 30,000 clones, 90% to 95% recorded once. The sample is drawn from a study of T cells in localized non-small cell lung cancer. Findings and caveats of the study: Higher T cell density in the blood was associated with longer overall survival, whereas higher adjacent-lung clonality associated with shorter survival. Uninvolved neighboring lung showed the greatest T cell clonality, exceeding tumor.

This sequence was found in a man between 40 and 69 years old with stage II lung adenocarcinoma. This sample comprised PBMCs, obtained before any cancer treatment.

The CDR3 region has the DNA TGCAGCGTCCGTAAAGCGGGAGGTTACACCGGGGAGCTGTTTTTT. Amino acid sequence: CSVRKAGGYTGELFF. V and J are TRBV29-1 and TRBJ2-2; 9 bases match TRBD2. V shed 6 bases, J shed 3 bases, and the junction held 8 bases outside the gene matches. From germline, CDR1 is SQVTM and CDR2 ANQGSEA. This CDR3 contains 15 residues.